The 9 T cell receptor beta chains below were found in one sample sequenced in a study of control samples from healthy donors and cancer patients. The method was immunoSEQ multiplex PCR; TCRdb's version includes in-frame clones alone and lacks a portion of them. The data show about 47,000 clones, with about 80% seen just once and over 9% held by the top ten. Sequenced: blood. The receptor set was obtained from a man aged 65-85 years in good health.

This clone was detected a few times. The identical CDR3 is also encoded by other nucleotide sequences in the sample. The gene calls are TRBV6-1 and TRBJ1-5; 9 nucleotides line up with TRBD1. Losses at the gene ends were 3 bases for V and 4 bases for J; bases not matched to a gene: 4. Looked up from germline, CDR1 is MNHNS and CDR2 is SASEGT. This CDR3 is 15 amino acids long. For the CDR3, the DNA is TGTGCCAGCAGTGAGGTCGACAGGGGGAATCAGCCCCAGCATTTT. Translating gives CASSEVDRGNQPQHF.

This clone showed up just a few times. V usage is TRBV6-6 and J usage is TRBJ1-2; TRBD1 matches at 7 bases. This CDR3 has 15 amino acids. CDR1 is MNHNY, CDR2 SVGAGI, per germline (reference sequence). With 5 bases clipped from V and 4 bases from J, the junction kept 10 bases outside the gene matches. The CDR3 loop is CASSPHSAGGYGYTF. The CDR3 bases are TGTGCCAGCAGTCCCCATTCGGCAGGGGGCTATGGCTACACCTTC.

The chain joins TRBV4-2 to TRBJ2-3; tentatively, D is TRBD1 or TRBD2 (5 bases each). The germline V gene encodes CDR1 LGHNA and CDR2 YNFKEQ. Deletions cut 0 bases from V and 5 bases from J, with 21 bases between. CDR3 length: 18 residues. This CDR3 is CASSQDPDRDGRQDTQYF. DNA for the CDR3: TGTGCCAGCAGCCAAGACCCGGACCGGGACGGACGGCAAGATACGCAGTATTTT.

The V gene is TRBV7-2, the J gene TRBJ1-2; D perhaps matches TRBD1 (5 bases). Trimming took off 5 bases at V and 8 bases at J, with 15 bases between the two ends. Germline assignment: CDR1 SGHTA and CDR2 FQGNSA. CDR3 size: 13 residues. CDR3 in DNA: TGTGCCAGCAGCGCACCCAGGGTCGGCGGCTACACCTTC. Protein: CASSAPRVGGYTF.

The rearrangement uses TRBV28 and TRBJ2-1; 7 nucleotides match TRBD2. Germline assignment: CDR1 MDHEN and CDR2 SYDVKM. The CDR3 consists of 15 residues. The V gene end was trimmed by 6 bases and the J gene end by 10 bases; junction bases not matched to a gene: 15. The CDR3 DNA follows: TGTGCCAGCAGCCGCGGAGGGAGGGCGGTCGGGGAGCAGTTCTTC. The encoded protein is CASSRGGRAVGEQFF.

The chain employs TRBV11-3 and TRBJ2-1; a weak D match, TRBD2 (5 bases). Germline V lookup: CDR1 SGHNT, CDR2 YENEEA. The CDR3 extends over 13 amino acids. V was pared by 5 bases and J by 15 bases, with 20 bases between. The CDR3 DNA reads as TGTGCCAGCAGCCCCGAAACCTCGGGATCGTCGTTCTTC. Translation gives CASSPETSGSSFF. The variable domain in full, with the rest retrieved from reference TRBV11-3 and TRBJ2-1, is EAGVVQSPRYKIIEKKQPVAFWCNPISGHNTLYWYLQNLGQGPELLIRYENEEAVDDSQLPKDRFSAERLKGVDSTLKIQPAELGDSAVYLCASSPETSGSSFFGPGTRLTVL.

The chain has TRBV11-2 and TRBJ1-4, with D possibly TRBD1 on 6 matching bases. CDR1 is SGHAT, CDR2 FQNNGV, per germline. This CDR3 is 15 amino acids long. V lost 3 bases and J lost 8, with 16 bases in between. CDR3 loop: CASSFWGQGGEKLFF. The CDR3 coding sequence is TGTGCCAGCAGCTTCTGGGGGCAGGGAGGGGAAAAACTGTTTTTT.

The chain employs TRBV5-5 and TRBJ2-7; D remains unclear. V was shortened by 0 bases and J by 3 bases, with 13 bases between the two germline ends. Germline V gives CDR1 SGHKS, CDR2 YYEKEE (reference sequence). This CDR3 spans 15 amino acids. DNA of the CDR3: TGTGCCAGCAGCTTGGGGTGGTCGTCCTACTACGAGCAGTACTTC. Its translation is CASSLGWSSYYEQYF.

The chain carries TRBV4-1 and TRBJ1-2; D is unclear. V was cut by 0 bases and J by 5 bases, with 13 bases left in between. Germline V CDR1 and CDR2: MGHRA, YSYEKL. The CDR3 has 15 residues. DNA of the CDR3: TGCGCCAGCAGCCAAGATGGCAACAAGCCTTATGGCTACACCTTC. This encodes CASSQDGNKPYGYTF.